These 23 T cell receptor beta chains came from one sample sequenced in a study of T-cell reconstitution after alpha-beta-depleted transplantation in children. Unique molecular identifiers featured in how the TCRbeta library was prepared. In TCRdb, the PCR reads were re-called with MiXCR into one record per CDR3 protein. The sample lists a few hundred thousand distinct CDR3 sequences, roughly an eighth occurring once. The sample here was PBMCs from the stem cell graft donor, taken from the stem cell graft. The receptors shown here come from a human donor who donated a stem cell graft to a child with combined immunodeficiency.

This clonotype was observed many times. The V and J genes are TRBV7-6 and TRBJ2-1; D is possibly TRBD2 (6 bases). Trimming stripped 5 bases from V and 5 bases from J, with 16 bases between. The CDR3 extends over 15 amino acids. CDR1 and CDR2 from the germline V gene are SGHVS and FNYEAQ. The CDR3 DNA reads TGTGCCAGCAGCCCAGATGGGGGACTCGACAATGAGCAGTTCTTC. It specifies CASSPDGGLDNEQFF.

This clonotype was detected only a few times. The V and J genes are TRBV7-2 and TRBJ2-5; 12 bases agree with TRBD2. The CDR3 is 15 amino acids. Germline V gene sequence: CDR1 SGHTA, CDR2 FQGNSA. With V trimmed by 4 bases and J by 4 bases, 4 bases remained unmatched. DNA for the CDR3: TGTGCCAGCAGCTCTAGCGGGAGGGCCCTAGAGACCCAGTACTTC. Translating it yields CASSSSGRALETQYF. The variable domain in full, with the rest retrieved from reference TRBV7-2 and TRBJ2-5, is GAGVSQSPSNKVTEKGKDVELRCDPISGHTALYWYRQSLGQGLEFLIYFQGNSAPDKSGLPSDRFSAERTGGSVSTLTIQRTQQEDSAVYLCASSSSGRALETQYFGPGTRLLVL.

Comment on this clonotype: Being one base from a much bigger clone, this may be a read error. The chain links TRBV7-2 to TRBJ2-4; D possibly corresponds to TRBD2 (5 bases). The germline V gene encodes CDR1 SGHTA and CDR2 FQGNSA. The CDR3 loop spans 14 amino acids. The CDR3 bases are TGTGCCAGCAGCTACAGCCTAGCCAAAAACATTCGGTACTTC. It specifies CASSYSLAKNIRYF.

This clonotype was seen more than once but under ten times. In DNA form, the CDR3 reads TGTGCCAGCAGTCCCTGGGAGGGAATTGGCAATCAGCCCCAGCATTTT. Encoded protein: CASSPWEGIGNQPQHF. This chain links TRBV6-1 with TRBJ1-5, with D unclear. Trimming took off 5 bases at V and 2 bases at J, with 16 bases between the two ends. CDR3 length equals 16 residues. CDR1 is MNHNS, CDR2 SASEGT, per germline.

This clonotype has a handful of counts. The genes are TRBV6-2 or TRBV6-3 and TRBJ2-1, with 11 bases aligning to TRBD2. This CDR3 comprises 15 residues. J was trimmed by 10 bases and V by 2 bases; bases with no gene match: 7. Germline CDR1 MNHEY, CDR2 SVGEGT. The CDR3 nucleotides read TGTGCCAGCAGTTACACGGGACTAGCGGTCGACGAGCAGTTCTTC. Translating gives CASSYTGLAVDEQFF.

The table lists this clonotype with a few counts. The CDR3 DNA is TGTGCCAGCAGCTTAGGTCCACGGGCACAAGTCTACAATGAGCAGTTCTTC. The encoded protein is CASSLGPRAQVYNEQFF. V usage is TRBV7-2 and J usage is TRBJ2-1; the D is unclear. The V end was cut by 1 base, the J end by 3 bases, with 16 bases between. CDR1 and CDR2 (germline): SGHTA, FQGNSA. This CDR3 contains 17 residues.

A note on this clonotype: A clone one base away is much larger, so this may be a read error. The chain couples TRBV7-2 to TRBJ2-1, with TRBD2 matching 7 bases. This CDR3 region has 15 residues. Germline V gives CDR1 SGHTA, CDR2 FQGNSA. V gave up 4 bases and J gave up 9 bases; unmatched junction bases: 12. The CDR3 coding sequence is TGTGCCAGCAGCTCAAGTTCGGGACTATCGATTGAGCAGTTCTTC. Amino acid sequence: CASSSSSGLSIEQFF.

The V call is TRBV30, the J call TRBJ2-7, with TRBD2 as a possible D gene (5 bases). Germline-derived CDR1 and CDR2 are GTSNPN and SVGIG (reference sequence). The CDR3 extends over 18 amino acids. With 0 bases removed from V and 0 bases from J, the gap between germline ends came to 21 bases. The CDR3 DNA sequence: TGTGCCTGGAGTGTAAGTCGGGGTCTACCCTTGGACTCCTACGAGCAGTACTTC. It specifies CAWSVSRGLPLDSYEQYF.

V usage is TRBV11-3 and J usage is TRBJ2-2; TRBD2 agrees at 8 bases. V was pared by 0 bases and J by 6 bases, with 3 bases of the junction left unmatched. CDR3 size: 15 residues. Germline V gene sequence: CDR1 SGHNT, CDR2 YENEEA. The CDR3 DNA is TGTGCCAGCAGCTTAGATGGACTAGCTGCCGGGGAGCTGTTTTTT. It yields the protein CASSLDGLAAGELFF.

The chain combines TRBV27 with TRBJ2-7; D is undetermined. There are 13 residues in the CDR3. Trimming removed 2 bases from V and 9 bases from J, with 14 bases in between. CDR1 and CDR2 (germline): MNHEY, SMNVEV (reference sequence). The CDR3 region is CASSLRQDRVQYF. The CDR3 DNA reads TGTGCCAGCAGTTTACGCCAGGATAGGGTGCAGTACTTC.

The chain combines TRBV2 with TRBJ2-3; D gene ambiguous. Germline V gives CDR1 SNHLY, CDR2 FYNNEI. V lost 4 bases and J 2 bases, leaving 7 bases between the germline ends. This CDR3 region has 13 residues. CDR3 in DNA: TGTGCCAGCAGTGGCAGACTCACAGATACGCAGTATTTT. Its translation: CASSGRLTDTQYF.

The gene calls are TRBV6-1 and TRBJ2-7; D is perhaps TRBD1 or TRBD2 (5 bases each). V was shortened by 6 bases and J by 3 bases, with 15 bases between the two germline ends. Germline CDR1 reads MNHNS; CDR2 reads SASEGT. The CDR3 is 14 amino acids. Here the CDR3 reads CASRGQGVIYEQYF. CDR3 nucleotides: TGTGCCAGCAGGGGGCAGGGAGTGATCTACGAGCAGTACTTC.

This clonotype was detected many times. CDR3 DNA sequence: TGCAGCGTCGGGCCCCTCCTGGATCCCAGGGGAGATACGCAGTATTTT. Translation: CSVGPLLDPRGDTQYF. The rearrangement joins TRBV29-1 to TRBJ2-3; a weak D match, TRBD1 (6 bases). Germline CDR1 and CDR2: SQVTM and ANQGSEA. This CDR3 region has 16 residues. V was shortened by 6 bases and J by 5 bases, with 24 bases between the two germline ends.

Only a few counts were recorded for this clonotype. The rearrangement uses TRBV11-2 and TRBJ2-1; 10 nucleotides line up with TRBD1. The CDR3 length is 15 residues. Trimming took 1 base from V and 9 from J; bases not matched to a gene: 6. Germline CDR1 SGHAT, CDR2 FQNNGV. The CDR3 coding sequence is TGTGCCAGCAGCTTAGTGGGACAGGGGTTTCCTGAGCAGTTCTTC. Translation: CASSLVGQGFPEQFF.

This clonotype occurred a few times. The V and J genes are TRBV7-3 and TRBJ2-3; 12 bases are a match to TRBD2. Germline values: CDR1 SGHTA, CDR2 FQGTGA. This CDR3 is built from 18 residues. V trimming: 3 bases; J trimming: 3 bases; junction bases outside the gene matches: 10. The CDR3, as DNA: TGTGCCAGCAGCTTGACCTCCCTGACTAGCGGGAGTACAGATACGCAGTATTTT. It translates to CASSLTSLTSGSTDTQYF.

This clonotype was counted many times. CDR3 region: CSVVGSGDRGDTQYF. The CDR3 DNA is TGCAGCGTGGTTGGGTCCGGGGACAGGGGGGATACGCAGTATTTT. The chain joins TRBV29-1 to TRBJ2-3; the match to TRBD1 covers 11 bases. The CDR3 is 15 amino acids. Per the germline V gene, CDR1 is SQVTM and CDR2 is ANQGSEA. V lost 6 bases, J lost 6 bases, and 11 bases stayed unmatched.

This clonotype was picked up many times. The chain combines TRBV20-1 with TRBJ2-1; TRBD2 agrees at 10 bases. Germline CDR1 DFQATT, CDR2 SNEGSKA (reference sequence). V lost 2 bases, J lost 5 bases, and 6 bases stayed unmatched. The CDR3 consists of 15 residues. CDR3 sequence: CSARHLAGAHNEQFF. As DNA, the CDR3 is TGCAGTGCTAGACATCTAGCGGGGGCGCACAATGAGCAGTTCTTC.

The chain employs TRBV30 and TRBJ2-2; D not certain. Trimming pared 2 bases from V and 4 bases from J, leaving 20 bases between. The CDR3 covers 17 residues. Germline-derived CDR1 and CDR2 are GTSNPN and SVGIG (reference sequence). The CDR3 sequence is CAWSTRLETLGTGELFF. DNA of the CDR3: TGTGCCTGGAGTACACGTCTTGAAACGCTGGGCACCGGGGAGCTGTTTTTT.

V is TRBV14 and J is TRBJ1-2; possible D gene TRBD1, 6 bases. Germline CDR1 reads SGHDN; CDR2 reads FVKESK. V lost 1 base to trimming and J lost 4 bases, with 10 bases between them. The CDR3 is 14 residues long. The CDR3 sequence is CASSQGGTTYGYTF. The DNA of the CDR3 is TGTGCCAGCAGCCAAGGTGGGACAACCTATGGCTACACCTTC.

There are a few counts of this clonotype. The V and J genes are TRBV5-5 and TRBJ2-7; D ambiguous. The V gene's germline CDR1 is SGHKS and CDR2 YYEKEE (reference sequence). The CDR3 loop spans 14 amino acids. Trimming took 2 bases from V and 2 from J, leaving 11 bases between them. The CDR3 DNA follows: TGTGCCAGCAGCTTCAGGCCTATTGCCTACGAGCAGTACTTC. Protein sequence: CASSFRPIAYEQYF. The full variable domain, rest sourced from reference TRBV5-5 and TRBJ2-7, is DAGVTQSPTHLIKTRGQQVTLRCSPISGHKSVSWYQQVLGQGPQFIFQYYEKEERGRGNFPDRFSARQFPNYSSELNVNALLLGDSALYLCASSFRPIAYEQYFGPGTRLTVT.

This clonotype has a handful of counts. The J gene is TRBJ2-5, the V gene TRBV29-1, with D possibly called TRBD1 or TRBD2 (6 bases each). The V gene lost 7 bases and the J gene lost 2 bases, with 20 bases spanning the gap. Germline CDR1 and CDR2: SQVTM and ANQGSEA. CDR3 length: 15 residues. Here the CDR3 DNA reads TGCAGCGCCCGCGTCGGAGGGGGAGTACAAGAGACCCAGTACTTC. Protein sequence: CSARVGGGVQETQYF.

The chain carries TRBV7-6 and TRBJ1-3, with D perhaps TRBD1 (6 bases). Germline assignment: CDR1 SGHVS and CDR2 FNYEAQ. V lost 5 bases and J lost 0, with 20 bases in between. The CDR3 loop spans 18 amino acids. The CDR3 sequence is CASSRNRQVISSGNTIYF. In nucleotides, the CDR3 is TGTGCCAGCAGCCGAAATAGACAGGTTATTAGCTCTGGAAACACCATATATTTT.

This clonotype was counted many times. V and J are TRBV29-1 and TRBJ2-1, with 13 bases fitting TRBD2. The germline CDR1 and CDR2 sequences are SQVTM and ANQGSEA. The CDR3 contains 17 residues. J was trimmed by 8 bases and V by 7 bases; bases with no gene match: 17. The CDR3 sequence is CSANGVGTSGTGDEQFF. The CDR3 bases are TGCAGCGCAAACGGGGTTGGGACTAGCGGGACAGGAGATGAGCAGTTCTTC.